This T cell receptor beta chain was observed in a study of PD-1 blockade in classical Hodgkin lymphoma. Findings of the study overall: Repertoires differed for reasons still undefined, possibly disease activity or prior therapy.

On this clone itself: Antigen: not known.

Assay: immunoSEQ multiplex PCR; the TCRdb copy retains only in-frame clones and omits some. The sample contains about 90,000 clones, about 91% of which appear only once. Every patient experienced relapse after autologous stem cell transplantation, and brentuximab vedotin exposure varied. From germline, CDR1 is SGHDN and CDR2 FVKESK. The CDR3 covers 16 residues. V was clipped by 4 bases and J by 2 bases; unmatched bases: 5. The sample here was peripheral blood mononuclear cells (PBMCs), taken before the second cycle of nivolumab. The clonotype originates from a human donor with classical Hodgkin lymphoma. V and J are TRBV14 and TRBJ2-5, with 12 bases fitting TRBD2. In DNA form, the CDR3 reads TGTGCCAGCAGCCCGAGGACTAGCGGGGCACAAGAGACCCAGTACTTC. It specifies CASSPRTSGAQETQYF.